This TCR beta chain is from a study of blood T cell repertoires in COVID-19. About the study: Sample material is recorded as cDNA or gDNA derived from T cells, B-cell-depleted T cells, or PBMCs.

The CDR3 contains 13 residues. V shed 2 bases and J shed 5 bases, with 10 bases lying between them. In germline, CDR1 is ENHRY, CDR2 SYGVKD. In the authors' methods: Reference gene primer amplification in the assay estimated nucleated cell counts. Only in-frame clones appear in the TCRdb table, and some are missing; sequencing was by immunoSEQ multiplex PCR. V and J calls and clone size come straight from that table; D and trimming were deduced from the DNA. The sample yields a few hundred thousand clones, more than 70% seen once. This sequence was found in a woman aged 45-65 years with acute or convalescent COVID-19. The chain joins TRBV10-3 to TRBJ2-7; D unresolved. The material sequenced was peripheral blood. In DNA, the CDR3 is TGTGCCATCAGTGAGGGCCAGCGTGACGAGCAGTACTTC. As protein: CAISEGQRDEQYF.